This T cell receptor beta chain was obtained from a study of blood T cell repertoires in COVID-19. Assay used: immunoSEQ multiplex PCR; TCRdb lists only in-frame clones, some missing. The sample carries under 250,000 clones, almost 85% recorded once. Participants reported their clinical history, and cohort assignment relied on those reports. This receptor was obtained from a woman aged 45-59 years with acute COVID-19. Specimen: PBMCs or T cells enriched from blood (not recorded which).

CDR3 loop: CAIRQPFAGNNSPLHF. As DNA, the CDR3 is TGTGCCATCAGACAACCCTTCGCAGGGAACAATTCACCCCTCCACTTT. The V and J genes are TRBV10-3 and TRBJ1-6, with TRBD1 as a possible D gene (5 bases). The germline V and J ends were trimmed by 6 bases and 7 bases, with 19 bases remaining between them. Germline-derived CDR1 and CDR2 are ENHRY and SYGVKD. The CDR3 loop spans 16 amino acids.